Presented here are 17 T cell receptor beta chains from one specimen sequenced in a study of identical twins. From the 5' RACE reads, TCRdb called clonotypes with MiXCR, one entry per CDR3 protein. The repertoire holds hundreds of thousands of distinct CDR3 sequences, less than 10% seen once, with around 0.98% in the top ten. The sample was also reused in another study, on yellow fever vaccine responses in identical twins.

Material for sequencing was PBMCs. The source is a woman aged 18 to 35 in good health.

The chain joins TRBV27 to TRBJ2-5; 9 positions agree with TRBD2. J lost 3 bases, V lost 7 bases, and 27 bases had no gene match. Germline lookup yields CDR1 MNHEY and CDR2 SMNVEV (reference sequence). CDR3 length: 21 amino acids. The CDR3 DNA sequence: TGTGCCAGCACCCCACGGAGAAAGGTTGGAGCGGGAGGAGCGAGGAAAGAGACCCAGTACTTC. Encoded protein: CASTPRRKVGAGGARKETQYF.

The chain links TRBV5-1 to TRBJ2-2, with 7 nucleotides matching TRBD2. CDR3 length equals 14 residues. CDR1 is SGHRS and CDR2 is YFSETQ in the germline V gene. Trimming cost V 4 bases and J 4 bases; bases outside gene matches: 4. DNA of the CDR3: TGCGCCAGCAGCCCGGGGACTATCACCGGGGAGCTGTTTTTT. This gives the protein CASSPGTITGELFF.

This clonotype was seen ten or more times. CDR3 nucleotides: TGCAGCGTTGTCTCCACACTAGCGGGGCGCTCCTACGAGCAGTACTTC. This gives the protein CSVVSTLAGRSYEQYF. The chain recombines TRBV29-1 with TRBJ2-7, with 10 positions matching TRBD2. Germline trimming cut 4 bases from V and 0 bases from J; bases unmatched to any gene: 9. Per the germline V gene, CDR1 is SQVTM and CDR2 is ANQGSEA. This CDR3 is 16 amino acids long.

V usage is TRBV7-9 and J usage is TRBJ2-7, with D perhaps TRBD2 (7 bases). The CDR3 is made up of 14 amino acids. Trimming pared 7 bases from V and 4 bases from J, leaving 17 bases between. Germline-derived CDR1 and CDR2 are SEHNR and FQNEAQ (reference sequence). This CDR3 reads CASTRGDISYEQYF. The CDR3 coding sequence is TGTGCCAGCACCCGGGGGGACATCTCATACGAGCAGTACTTC.

This rearrangement joins TRBV27 to TRBJ2-5; D is perhaps TRBD1 or TRBD2 (5 bases each). Looked up from germline, CDR1 is MNHEY and CDR2 is SMNVEV (reference sequence). The CDR3 contains 15 residues. Between the trimmed V and J ends, which lost 2 bases and 1 base, there was a span of 11 bases. Here the CDR3 DNA reads TGTGCCAGCAGTTTAAGCCGGGGCCCCCAAGAGACCCAGTACTTC. Its protein is CASSLSRGPQETQYF.

This clonotype was observed a few times. The V call is TRBV7-2, the J call TRBJ2-7; D perhaps matches TRBD2 (5 bases). CDR3 length: 12 residues. V lost 5 bases and J lost 6, with 11 bases in between. The germline V gene has CDR1 SGHTA and CDR2 FQGNSA. CDR3 bases: TGTGCCAGCAGCCAGGACTGGGGCGAGCAGTACTTC. Protein sequence: CASSQDWGEQYF.

This clonotype came up many times. The chain links TRBV7-9 to TRBJ2-2; D remains ambiguous. V gave up 4 bases and J gave up 10 bases, with 10 bases separating them. CDR3 length equals 12 residues. In germline, CDR1 is SEHNR, CDR2 FQNEAQ (reference sequence). The chain's CDR3 is CASSYGWEELFF. Here the CDR3 DNA reads TGTGCCAGCAGCTATGGGTGGGAGGAGCTGTTTTTT.

This clonotype was observed at least ten times. The J gene is TRBJ2-3, the V gene TRBV3-1; D is ambiguous. The CDR3 loop spans 13 amino acids. Germline assignment: CDR1 LGHDT and CDR2 YNNKEL (reference sequence). Trimming stripped 1 base from V and 4 bases from J, with 6 bases between. The CDR3 coding sequence is TGTGCCAGCAGCCAAGGGCTACCAGATACGCAGTATTTT. It codes for CASSQGLPDTQYF.

This clonotype was seen only a few times. The CDR3 bases are TGCAGTGCTAGAGATAATTCCCCAGGGAAAAACTACGAGCAGTACTTC. Its protein product is CSARDNSPGKNYEQYF. This rearrangement joins TRBV20-1 to TRBJ2-7, with D perhaps matching TRBD1 (5 bases). This CDR3 contains 16 residues. Trimming stripped 0 bases from V and 3 bases from J, with 18 bases between. CDR1 and CDR2 (germline): DFQATT, SNEGSKA (reference sequence).

The V and J genes are TRBV6-1 and TRBJ2-2; D remains ambiguous. The V end lost 5 bases, the J end lost 5 bases, and 18 bases lay between the germline ends. The CDR3 is 16 residues long. The germline V gene encodes CDR1 MNHNS and CDR2 SASEGT. This chain's CDR3 is CASSPRSGFVTGELFF. Written as DNA, the CDR3 is TGTGCCAGCAGTCCCCGCTCGGGCTTCGTGACCGGGGAGCTGTTTTTT.

A few counts support this clonotype. This chain connects TRBV28 to TRBJ1-5; the match to TRBD1 covers 7 bases. Germline CDR1 MDHEN, CDR2 SYDVKM. V lost 5 bases, J lost 7 bases, and 8 bases stayed unmatched. The length of the CDR3 is 14 residues. The CDR3 sequence: CASSPRQGWQPQHF. The CDR3 nucleotides are TGTGCCAGCAGTCCTAGACAGGGATGGCAGCCCCAGCATTTT.

The chain recombines TRBV14 with TRBJ2-7; possible D gene TRBD1, 6 bases. Germline values: CDR1 SGHDN, CDR2 FVKESK. Trimming left V 4 bases short and J 0 bases short, with 22 bases between. This CDR3 is 18 amino acids long. The CDR3 DNA follows: TGTGCCAGCAGCCCCTATCCCCTGGTGGGGGCGAGCTCCTACGAGCAGTACTTC. This gives the protein CASSPYPLVGASSYEQYF.

This clonotype occurred many times. V is TRBV7-2 and J is TRBJ2-5, with 8 nucleotides matching TRBD1. J gave up 5 bases and V 4 bases, and 9 bases lay outside the gene matches. CDR1 is SGHTA, CDR2 FQGNSA, per germline. This CDR3 has 15 amino acids. This chain's CDR3 is CASSSTGTGGETQYF. The CDR3 DNA reads as TGTGCCAGCAGCTCGACTGGGACAGGAGGGGAGACCCAGTACTTC. The whole variable domain, remainder taken from reference TRBV7-2 and TRBJ2-5, is GAGVSQSPSNKVTEKGKDVELRCDPISGHTALYWYRQSLGQGLEFLIYFQGNSAPDKSGLPSDRFSAERTGGSVSTLTIQRTQQEDSAVYLCASSSTGTGGETQYFGPGTRLLVL.

This clonotype was picked up a small number of times. The chain carries TRBV20-1 and TRBJ2-7; 10 bases line up with TRBD1. The ends lost 3 bases at V and 6 bases at J; junction bases unmatched: 5. Per germline, CDR1 DFQATT and CDR2 SNEGSKA (reference sequence). The CDR3 contains 13 residues. This CDR3 is CSASGTGVFEQYF. The CDR3 bases are TGCAGTGCTAGCGGGACAGGGGTATTCGAGCAGTACTTC.

A few counts support this clonotype. The V gene is TRBV10-3, the J gene TRBJ2-2; D call uncertain. CDR1 is ENHRY, CDR2 SYGVKD, per germline. The CDR3 extends over 12 amino acids. Between the trimmed V and J ends, which lost 0 bases and 7 bases, there was a span of 3 bases. The DNA for the CDR3 is TGTGCCATCAGTGAGTCAGTCGGGGAGCTGTTTTTT. Residues: CAISESVGELFF.

This clonotype was detected only a few times. The chain is built from TRBV18 and TRBJ1-4; the D is unclear. Germline CDR1 KGHSH, CDR2 LQKENI. Trimming left V 4 bases short and J 6 bases short, with 9 bases between. The CDR3 has 13 residues. The CDR3 DNA sequence: TGTGCCAGCTCACGTGCCAGCTATGAAAAACTGTTTTTT. Its translation is CASSRASYEKLFF.

There are a few counts of this clonotype. The V gene is TRBV28, the J gene TRBJ1-1, with no clear D. The V gene lost 5 bases and the J gene lost 5 bases, with 6 bases spanning the gap. CDR1 MDHEN and CDR2 SYDVKM come from the germline V gene. The CDR3 runs to 11 residues. In DNA, the CDR3 is TGTGCCAGCAGTGCCAATACTGAAGCTTTCTTT. It yields the protein CASSANTEAFF.